The clone carrying this T cell receptor (beta chain) was counted at least ten times. Its antigen is still unknown. The V segment lost 8 bases and the J segment 5 bases; nucleotides outside the gene matches: 6. Germline CDR1 and CDR2: GTSNPN and SVGIG (reference sequence). This CDR3 is built from 11 residues. Using RNA transcripts as the source, TCR beta CDR3 regions were amplified. HTBI primers were employed in a first-round RT-PCR of the TCR CDR3. Using its own MiXCR run on the multiplex PCR reads, TCRdb lists one record per CDR3 protein. The sample lists roughly 57,000 distinct CDR3 sequences; roughly 50% were seen once. The sample is drawn from a study of T cells in Graves' hyperthyroidism and ophthalmopathy. Findings of the study overall: A model using 13 V-J features told ophthalmopathy apart from stable hyperthyroidism. Blood also showed most of the thyroid clonotypes that were expanded above 0.001.

For ophthalmopathy patients, the Clinical Activity Score was at least 3 and the NOSPECS grade at least 4; duration was under 3 months. Cells are PBMCs isolated from approximately 9.2 ml of fresh blood. The rearrangement links TRBV30 to TRBJ2-7; TRBD1 agrees at 7 bases. The clonotype originates from a woman aged 55-70 years with Graves' ophthalmopathy. The specimen sequenced was blood. The CDR3 DNA follows: TGTGCCACAGGGGTGAGGAACGAGCAGTACTTC. This codes for CATGVRNEQYF. Based on the CDR3 plus reference TRBV30 and TRBJ2-7, the full variable domain is SQTIHQWPATLVQPVGSPLSLECTVEGTSNPNLYWYRQAAGRGLQLLFYSVGIGQISSEVPQNLSASRPQDRQFILSSKKLLLSDSGFYLCATGVRNEQYFGPGTRLTVT.